This T cell receptor beta chain was retrieved from a study of beta chain features in type 1 diabetes. General study points: Among patients with Type 1 diabetes, TCRB CDR3s were moderately but significantly shorter in every one of the four CD4+ subsets. Patients' naive, central memory and regulatory TCRB repertoires appeared more alike than those of healthy donors.

cDNA synthesis used the whole RNA isolate, giving expressed TCRB sequences. TCRdb keeps only in-frame clones here, not all; method: immunoSEQ multiplex PCR. The sample holds some 350,000 clones, roughly a tenth seen once. This clone has only a few counts. Antigen: not known. From germline, CDR1 is SEHNR and CDR2 FQNEAQ (reference sequence). J was trimmed by 6 bases and V by 2 bases; bases with no gene match: 3. The CDR3 is 15 residues long. The sequence was obtained from a man aged 25-45 years with type 1 diabetes. The rearrangement links TRBV7-9 to TRBJ1-4; 10 bases are a match to TRBD1. Specimen: central memory CD4+ T cells from blood. Here the CDR3 reads CASSLWGTGDEKLFF. The CDR3 DNA is TGTGCCAGCAGCTTATGGGGGACAGGGGATGAAAAACTGTTTTTT. The full variable domain, completed using reference TRBV7-9 and TRBJ1-4, is DTGVSQNPRHKITKRGQNVTFRCDPISEHNRLYWYRQTLGQGPEFLTYFQNEAQLEKSRLLSDRFSAERPKGSFSTLEIQRTEQGDSAMYLCASSLWGTGDEKLFFGSGTQLSVL.